This entry concerns a single TCR beta chain. Its antigen is not identified. This sample was included in a study of T cell repertoires in cytomegalovirus infection. One entry per CDR3 protein results from TCRdb running MiXCR on the reads. The data contain roughly 200,000 distinct CDR3 sequences, 30% to 45% of them singletons. The CDR3 totals 16 residues. Trimming stripped 3 bases from V and 7 bases from J, with 19 bases between. The germline CDR1 and CDR2 sequences are KGHDR and SFDVKD. Sequenced material: CD8+ T cells from cultured PBMCs, taken from culture after CMV antigen stimulation. The chain has TRBV24-1 and TRBJ2-3; tentative D call: TRBD2 (6 bases). The receptor was derived from a human donor in good health (CMV status not recorded). Some clones in this sample may be carry-over from other donors' samples. The CDR3 here is CATSDIPTGEENTQYF. CDR3 nucleotide sequence: TGTGCCACCAGTGATATTCCTACGGGAGAGGAGAATACGCAGTATTTT.